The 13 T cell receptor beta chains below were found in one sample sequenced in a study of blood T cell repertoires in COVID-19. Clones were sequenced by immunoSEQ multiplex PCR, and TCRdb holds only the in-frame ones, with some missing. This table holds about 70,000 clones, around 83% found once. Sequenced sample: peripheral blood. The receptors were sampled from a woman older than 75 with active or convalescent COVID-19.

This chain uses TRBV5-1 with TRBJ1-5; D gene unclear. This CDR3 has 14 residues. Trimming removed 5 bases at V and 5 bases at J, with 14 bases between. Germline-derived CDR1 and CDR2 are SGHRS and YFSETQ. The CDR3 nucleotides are TGCGCCAGCAGTGCCAGACTAGGCGATCAGCCCCAGCATTTT. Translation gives CASSARLGDQPQHF.

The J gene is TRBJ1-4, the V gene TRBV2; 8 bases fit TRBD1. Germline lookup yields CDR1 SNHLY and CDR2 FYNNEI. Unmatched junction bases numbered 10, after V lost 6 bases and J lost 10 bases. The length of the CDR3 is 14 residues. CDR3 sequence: CASRLTGQGGKLFF. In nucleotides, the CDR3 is TGTGCCAGCAGACTCACAGGACAGGGAGGAAAACTGTTTTTT.

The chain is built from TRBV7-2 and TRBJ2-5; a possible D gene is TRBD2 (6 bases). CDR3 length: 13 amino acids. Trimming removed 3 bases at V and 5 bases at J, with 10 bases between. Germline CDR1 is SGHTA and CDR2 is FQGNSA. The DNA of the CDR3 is TGTGCCAGCAGCTTTGGGACTCGGGAGACCCAGTACTTC. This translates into CASSFGTRETQYF.

CDR3 nucleotide sequence: TGTGCAAGTCGCTTAGCGAGAAGTGGGACAGATAGTTCTACTCACTCTGGGGCCAACGTCCTGACTTTC. Its translation: CASRLARSGTDSSTHSGANVLTF. This rearrangement joins TRBV12-2 to TRBJ2-6; the D call of TRBD1 is as the table states it, not checked on the DNA. TRBV12-2 counts as a pseudogene. This CDR3 has 23 residues.

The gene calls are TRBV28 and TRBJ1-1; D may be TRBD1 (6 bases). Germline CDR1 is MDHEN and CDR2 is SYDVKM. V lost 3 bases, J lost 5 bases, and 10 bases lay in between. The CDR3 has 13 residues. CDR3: CASSLGGATEAFF. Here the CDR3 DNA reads TGTGCCAGCAGTTTGGGGGGGGCGACTGAAGCTTTCTTT.

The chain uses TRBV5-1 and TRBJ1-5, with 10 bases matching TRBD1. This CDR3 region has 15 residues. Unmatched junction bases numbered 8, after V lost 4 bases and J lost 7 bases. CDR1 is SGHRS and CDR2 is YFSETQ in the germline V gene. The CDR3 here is CASSAMTGGGQPQHF. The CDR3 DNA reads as TGCGCCAGCAGCGCGATGACAGGGGGCGGGCAGCCCCAGCATTTT.

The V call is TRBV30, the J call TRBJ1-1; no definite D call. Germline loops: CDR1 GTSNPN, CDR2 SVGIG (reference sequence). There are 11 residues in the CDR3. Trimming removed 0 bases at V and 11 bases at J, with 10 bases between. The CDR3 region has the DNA TGTGCCTGGAGTGTCGAGGTAGTCGCTTTCTTT. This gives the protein CAWSVEVVAFF.

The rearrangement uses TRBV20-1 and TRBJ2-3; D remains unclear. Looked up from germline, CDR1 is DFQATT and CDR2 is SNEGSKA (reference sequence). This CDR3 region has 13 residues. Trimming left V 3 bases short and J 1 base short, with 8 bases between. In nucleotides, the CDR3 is TGCAGTGCTAGTGGTTCAGGCACAGATACGCAGTATTTT. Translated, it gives CSASGSGTDTQYF.

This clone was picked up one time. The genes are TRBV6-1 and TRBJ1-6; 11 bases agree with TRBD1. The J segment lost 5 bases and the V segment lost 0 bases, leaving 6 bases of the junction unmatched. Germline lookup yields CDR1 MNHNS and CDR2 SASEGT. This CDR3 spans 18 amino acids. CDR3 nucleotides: TGTGCCAGCAGTGAAGCTTGGACAGGGGGCATTGATAATTCACCCCTCCACTTT. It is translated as CASSEAWTGGIDNSPLHF.

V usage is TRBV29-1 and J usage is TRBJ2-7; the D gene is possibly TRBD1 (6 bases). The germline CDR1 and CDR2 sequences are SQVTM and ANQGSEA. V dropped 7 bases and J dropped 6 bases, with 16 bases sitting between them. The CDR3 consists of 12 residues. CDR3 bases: TGCAGCGCCCGGGACACCTCTCGCGAGCAGTACTTC. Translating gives CSARDTSREQYF.

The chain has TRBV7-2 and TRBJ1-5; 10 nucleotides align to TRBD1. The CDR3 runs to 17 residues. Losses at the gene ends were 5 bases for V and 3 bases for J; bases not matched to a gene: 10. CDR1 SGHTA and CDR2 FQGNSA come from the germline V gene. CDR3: CASSLDRGSGPNQPQHF. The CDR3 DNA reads TGTGCCAGCAGCCTGGACAGGGGGTCCGGCCCCAATCAGCCCCAGCATTTT.

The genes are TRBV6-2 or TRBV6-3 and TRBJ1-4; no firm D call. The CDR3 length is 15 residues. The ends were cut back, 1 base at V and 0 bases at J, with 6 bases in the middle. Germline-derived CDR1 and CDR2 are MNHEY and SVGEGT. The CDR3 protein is CASSYLSATNEKLFF. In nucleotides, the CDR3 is TGTGCCAGCAGTTACTTGTCAGCAACTAATGAAAAACTGTTTTTT.

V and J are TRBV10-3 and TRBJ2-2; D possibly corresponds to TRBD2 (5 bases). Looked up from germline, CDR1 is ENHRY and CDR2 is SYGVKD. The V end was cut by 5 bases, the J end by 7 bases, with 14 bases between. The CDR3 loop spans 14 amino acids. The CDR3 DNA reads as TGTGCCATCAGTTCACATGTACTAGGCGGGGAGCTGTTTTTT. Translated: CAISSHVLGGELFF.